These T cell receptor beta chains were read from a single sample in a study of blood T cell repertoires in COVID-19. Profiling relied on immunoSEQ multiplex PCR, and the TCRdb table lists in-frame clones only, not all of them. This sample has about 220,000 clones, with 80% found just once. The sequenced sample consisted of peripheral blood. The receptors derive from a human donor in a cohort sampled during active COVID-19. CDR3s include the opening cysteine and the closing phenylalanine or tryptophan. The D gene is left open where the match is weak.

cdr3_length d_call j_call v_call cdr3_aa
12 NA TRBJ1-1 TRBV6-1 CASSEWGVEAFF
14 TRBD1 TRBJ2-5 TRBV23-1 CARGTGWKEGTQYF
15 TRBD1 TRBJ1-5 TRBV9 CASSVGQGQNQPQHF
14 NA TRBJ2-5 TRBV11-3 CASSLEGAQETQYF
14 NA TRBJ1-5 TRBV19 CASSIEDSNQPQHF
15 TRBD2 TRBJ2-7 TRBV5-1 CASSLRAGGTHEQYF
13 NA TRBJ1-6 TRBV7-2 CASSFGGNSPLHF
16 TRBD2 TRBJ2-3 TRBV5-1 CASSLGTSGGGDTQYF
13 NA TRBJ1-1 TRBV18 CASSPVGNTEAFF
13 NA TRBJ1-2 TRBV7-2 CASSSRQATSYTF
15 NA TRBJ2-3 TRBV4-2 CASSQEVADTDTQYF
13 NA TRBJ2-5 TRBV3-1/TRBV3-2 CASSQVVEETQYF
14 NA TRBJ2-7 TRBV7-2 CASSVDSTSYEQYF
14 NA TRBJ1-2 TRBV28 CASSPPGESYGYTF
16 TRBD2 TRBJ2-5 TRBV11-1 CASSRGLAGNQETQYF
14 TRBD2 TRBJ2-3 TRBV5-1 CASRTSGLMDTQYF
15 TRBD2 TRBJ2-2 TRBV28 CASSLGTSGTGELFF
15 TRBD2 TRBJ2-7 TRBV6-2/TRBV6-3 CASSETSGSGHEQYF
18 TRBD1 TRBJ2-6 TRBV7-2 CASSPLTYRGTGANVLTF
13 NA TRBJ1-2 TRBV27 CASNPTGGGGYTF
16 NA TRBJ1-1 TRBV6-6 CASSYVRQVKNTEAFF
16 TRBD1 TRBJ1-1 TRBV7-8 CASSTQGQGSNTEAFF
14 TRBD1 TRBJ1-1 TRBV7-9 CASIDRDSNTEAFF
12 NA TRBJ1-2 TRBV27 CASSYDGGYRTF
12 NA TRBJ1-2 TRBV19 CASSMIYEGYTF
12 NA TRBJ2-7 TRBV3-1/TRBV3-2 CASSPTRGTEYF
14 NA TRBJ2-7 TRBV4-2 CASSQVGEPYEQYF
17 TRBD2 TRBJ2-3 TRBV24-1 CATSDLVSGGATDTQYF
14 TRBD1 TRBJ1-1 TRBV7-3 CASTGQGSNTEAFF
13 NA TRBJ1-6 TRBV19 CASSTDRHSPLHF
14 TRBD2 TRBJ2-7 TRBV23-1 CASIPRGGWNEQYF
14 TRBD2 TRBJ2-7 TRBV6-5 CASSFRERDYEQYF
15 NA TRBJ1-5 TRBV6-2/TRBV6-3 CASSSDVGGNQPQHF
17 TRBD1 TRBJ1-3 TRBV25-1 CASSRWDHQGAGNTIYF
16 NA TRBJ1-4 TRBV5-4 CASSSGQLRTNEKLFF
16 NA TRBJ2-3 TRBV6-6 CASSYSKGGVTDTQYF
13 NA TRBJ2-1 TRBV5-4 CASSPDLGGEQFF
15 TRBD2 TRBJ2-5 TRBV5-1 CASSPGTSGTETQYF
15 TRBD1 TRBJ2-1 TRBV24-1 CATSDRQGAENEQFF
18 TRBD2 TRBJ2-1 TRBV5-6 CASSSGTSGSRSYNEQFF
15 TRBD2 TRBJ2-1 TRBV6-2/TRBV6-3 CASSTSGGSYNEQFF
14 NA TRBJ1-1 TRBV9 CASSGQTGNTEAFF
13 TRBD1 TRBJ1-2 TRBV5-6 CASSFRQGDGYTF
14 TRBD2 TRBJ2-1 TRBV2 CAGKTSGIINEQFF
15 NA TRBJ1-1 TRBV18 CASSPLTGMEPEAFF
13 NA TRBJ2-5 TRBV9 CASSVTYQETQYF
13 TRBD2 TRBJ2-1 TRBV7-8 CASSSTSGSLQFF
13 NA TRBJ1-5 TRBV5-1 CASSPSGGQPQHF
14 TRBD1 TRBJ2-2 TRBV19 CASEGAPGTGELFF
14 TRBD1 TRBJ1-4 TRBV5-4 CASSYRGPGEKLFF
10 NA TRBJ2-7 TRBV20-1 CISGLIEQYF
14 NA TRBJ1-5 TRBV28 CASSLMGGGQPQHF
15 NA TRBJ2-1 TRBV3-1/TRBV3-2 CASSHLGDAGNEQFF
16 TRBD2 TRBJ2-5 TRBV28 CASSTISGSLWETQYF